This T cell receptor beta chain was captured in a study of beta chain features in type 1 diabetes. Study summary: Healthy donors and patients showed comparable age, gender and cell yields.

The study's findings and limits: TCRB repertoires of naive, central memory and Treg cells appeared more similar among patients than among healthy donors. Insertion counts at VDJ junctions were lower in type 1 diabetes patients, who also showed more deletions there.

V gave up 5 bases and J gave up 0 bases; unmatched junction bases: 7. Germline-derived CDR1 and CDR2 are SGHVS and FNYEAQ. The CDR3 length is 15 residues. With regard to this clone: Antigen: not known.

TCRB transcripts that were expressed got sequenced, as all of the isolated RNA had been reverse transcribed. The read count averaged about 3.6 million across naive, central memory and regulatory T cell samples. Sequenced by immunoSEQ multiplex PCR; TCRdb stores in-frame clones only, minus some. Of over 500,000 clones in the sample, roughly a sixth were seen once. The V call is TRBV7-6, the J call TRBJ2-7, with 7 nucleotides matching TRBD2. Specimen: naive CD4+ T cells from blood. The source of this sequence is a man between 18 and 35 years old in good health. CDR3 sequence reads: CASSTSGTNSYEQYF. CDR3 bases: TGTGCCAGCAGCACCTCCGGGACTAACTCCTACGAGCAGTACTTC.